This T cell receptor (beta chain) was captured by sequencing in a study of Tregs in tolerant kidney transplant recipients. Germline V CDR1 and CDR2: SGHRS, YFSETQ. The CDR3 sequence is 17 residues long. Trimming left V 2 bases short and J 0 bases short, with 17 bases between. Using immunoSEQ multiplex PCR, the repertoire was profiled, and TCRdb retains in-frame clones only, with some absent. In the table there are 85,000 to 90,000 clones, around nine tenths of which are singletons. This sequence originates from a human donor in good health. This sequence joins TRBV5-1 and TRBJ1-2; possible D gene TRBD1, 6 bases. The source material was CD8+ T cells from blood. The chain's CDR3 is CASSFIQRGSANYGYTF. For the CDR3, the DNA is TGCGCCAGCAGCTTTATACAGAGGGGGTCCGCTAACTATGGCTACACCTTC. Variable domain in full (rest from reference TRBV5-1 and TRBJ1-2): KAGVTQTPRYLIKTRGQQVTLSCSPISGHRSVSWYQQTPGQGLQFLFEYFSETQRNKGNFPGRFSGRQFSNSRSEMNVSTLELGDSALYLCASSFIQRGSANYGYTFGSGTRLTVV.